This entry describes one TCR beta chain. Antigen specificity is unknown. The CDR3 covers 15 residues. The V end lost 3 bases, the J end lost 5 bases, and 11 bases lay between the germline ends. Germline V lookup: CDR1 LGHNA, CDR2 YSLEER. These data are taken from a study of T cells after yellow fever vaccination. Findings of the study overall: Once the booster was given, most primary-vaccination clones reappeared, at around 95% for CD4 and roughly 91% for CD8. Though it reached lower strength, the secondary response hit its peak faster, day 5 versus 15.

TCRdb reprocessed the 5' RACE reads with MiXCR, giving one entry per CDR3 protein. The table includes 300,000 to 400,000 distinct CDR3 sequences, around 12% detected once. The chain links TRBV4-3 to TRBJ1-6; D is possibly TRBD1 (5 bases). Material: CD4+ T cells sorted from PBMCs, obtained 15 days after the yellow fever booster vaccination. This clonotype originated in a man younger than 30 who received the YFV17D yellow fever vaccine. The CDR3 region is CASSHEAQDNSPLHF. CDR3 DNA sequence: TGCGCCAGCAGCCATGAAGCACAGGATAATTCACCCCTCCACTTT.